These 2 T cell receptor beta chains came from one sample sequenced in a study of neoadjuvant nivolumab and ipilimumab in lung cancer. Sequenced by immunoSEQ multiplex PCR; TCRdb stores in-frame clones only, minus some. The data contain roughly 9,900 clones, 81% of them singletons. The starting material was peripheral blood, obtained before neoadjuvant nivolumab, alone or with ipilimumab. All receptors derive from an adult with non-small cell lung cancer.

In nucleotides, the CDR3 is TGTGCCATCAGTGAGAAGCCGCTGCCGGATGAGCAGTTCTTC. It codes for CAISEKPLPDEQFF. V and J are TRBV10-3 and TRBJ2-1; D remains ambiguous. The CDR3 is 14 residues long. Germline V CDR1 and CDR2: ENHRY, SYGVKD. V was shortened by 2 bases and J by 8 bases, with 13 bases between the two germline ends.

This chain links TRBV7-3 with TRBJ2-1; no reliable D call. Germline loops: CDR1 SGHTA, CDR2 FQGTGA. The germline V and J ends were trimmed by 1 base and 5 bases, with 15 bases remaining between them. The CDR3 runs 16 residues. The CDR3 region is CASSLSLRDGDNEQFF. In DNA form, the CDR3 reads TGTGCCAGCAGCTTAAGCCTTCGAGACGGAGACAATGAGCAGTTCTTC.